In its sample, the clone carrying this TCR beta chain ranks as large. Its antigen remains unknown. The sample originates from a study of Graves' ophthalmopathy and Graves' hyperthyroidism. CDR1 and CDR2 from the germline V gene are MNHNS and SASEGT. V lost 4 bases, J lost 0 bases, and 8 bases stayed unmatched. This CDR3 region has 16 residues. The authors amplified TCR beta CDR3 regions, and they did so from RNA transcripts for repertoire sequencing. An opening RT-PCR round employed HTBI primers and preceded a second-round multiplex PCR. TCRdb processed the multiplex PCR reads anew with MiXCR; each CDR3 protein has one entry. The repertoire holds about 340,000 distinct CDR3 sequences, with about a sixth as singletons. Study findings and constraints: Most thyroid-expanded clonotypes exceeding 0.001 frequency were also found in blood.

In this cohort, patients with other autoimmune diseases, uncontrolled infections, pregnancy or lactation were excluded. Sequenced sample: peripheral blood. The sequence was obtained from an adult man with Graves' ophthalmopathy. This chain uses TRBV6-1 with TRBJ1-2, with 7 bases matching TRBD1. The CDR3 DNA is TGTGCCAGCAGTGGACAGGGCGAAACCACTAACTATGGCTACACCTTC. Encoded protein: CASSGQGETTNYGYTF.